The 14 T cell receptor beta chains reported below all come from one sample, sequenced in a study of T-cell reconstitution after alpha-beta-depleted transplantation in children (dated by TCRdb to 2016 to 2018). Libraries were made using PCR. Reads for this sample came from an Illumina HiSeq 2500. TCR library preparation used molecular barcoding, with unique molecular identifiers applied to normalize quantification of the TCRbeta repertoire. TCRdb reanalyzed the raw reads on its own, using fastp at Q25 for trimming and MiXCR for clone calling, and kept in-frame beta chains. CDR3 protein duplicates are merged, each entry listing the most common genes and DNA. The sample yields hundreds of thousands of distinct CDR3 sequences; over 10% were counted once. Of the sample, around 2.2% is held by the ten largest clones. The sample's treatment or condition, from its label and the paper: allogeneic hematopoietic cell transplantation with graft depleted of TCRalphabeta T cells and CD19 B cells.

Sample: PBMCs, mostly from graft donor cells, taken 360 days after TCRalphabeta/CD19-depleted stem cell transplant. Every receptor here comes from a male patient under 18 who had a stem cell transplant for acute myeloid leukemia, so the T cells may come from the graft donor.

In this sample, this clonotype turned up many times. The gene calls are TRBV3-1 and TRBJ2-7; D is unresolved. CDR1 and CDR2 (germline): LGHDT, YNNKEL (reference sequence). The CDR3 extends over 17 amino acids. Trimming left V 4 bases short and J 1 base short, with 20 bases between. The CDR3 nucleotides read TGTGCCAGCAGCCCCAGTGCGTGGCGGAGTGGGTCCTACGAGCAGTACTTC. Its translation: CASSPSAWRSGSYEQYF.

This clonotype was observed a few times. The chain is built from TRBV20-1 and TRBJ2-3; 13 bases are a match to TRBD2. V shed 3 bases and J 6 bases; nucleotides not matched to a gene: 6. In germline, CDR1 is DFQATT, CDR2 SNEGSKA (reference sequence). The CDR3 covers 15 residues. In nucleotides, the CDR3 is TGCAGTGCTAGTCGGACTAGCGGGAGTTCGGATACGCAGTATTTT. Translation gives CSASRTSGSSDTQYF.

The chain recombines TRBV7-3 with TRBJ2-1; 7 nucleotides agree with TRBD2. After removal of 1 base from V and 9 bases from J, the junction contained 9 bases not matched to a gene. CDR3 length: 15 amino acids. The V gene's germline CDR1 is SGHTA and CDR2 FQGTGA. The CDR3 nucleotides are TGTGCCAGCAGCTTAAGTCGAGCGGGAAGCGGTGAGCAGTTCTTC. This codes for CASSLSRAGSGEQFF.

This clonotype has at least ten counts. The chain joins TRBV7-2 to TRBJ2-2, with unresolved D. Trimming shortened V by 2 bases and J by 2 bases, and 9 bases separated the two germline ends. The CDR3 has 15 amino acids. The germline V gene has CDR1 SGHTA and CDR2 FQGNSA. This CDR3 is CASSLFGGNTGELFF. In nucleotides, the CDR3 is TGTGCCAGCAGCTTATTCGGCGGTAACACCGGGGAGCTGTTTTTT.

CDR3 in amino acids: CASSLGVPGYEQYF. The CDR3 DNA sequence: TGTGCCAGCAGCTTAGGGGTTCCGGGTTACGAGCAGTACTTC. V is TRBV7-9 and J is TRBJ2-7; the D is unclear. Between the trimmed V and J ends, which lost 1 base and 4 bases, there was a span of 11 bases. CDR1 is SEHNR and CDR2 is FQNEAQ in the germline V gene (reference sequence). The CDR3 contains 14 residues.

This chain connects TRBV20-1 to TRBJ2-7; D remains ambiguous. The CDR3 contains 13 residues. Trimming shortened V by 6 bases and J by 2 bases, and 14 bases separated the two germline ends. Germline CDR1 DFQATT, CDR2 SNEGSKA (reference sequence). CDR3 in amino acids: CSAPGQRAYEQYF. The CDR3 coding sequence is TGCAGTGCCCCCGGGCAGAGAGCCTACGAGCAGTACTTC.

This sequence joins TRBV29-1 and TRBJ2-7; maybe TRBD1 (5 bases). Germline V gene sequence: CDR1 SQVTM, CDR2 ANQGSEA. The CDR3 runs 15 residues. Trimming shortened V by 2 bases and J by 5 bases, and 19 bases separated the two germline ends. The CDR3, as DNA: TGCAGCGTTGAAACTCCTGGGCAGGGTAGAGACGAGCAGTACTTC. Protein product: CSVETPGQGRDEQYF.

In its sample, this clonotype was seen a few times. The chain is built from TRBV7-2 and TRBJ2-3; possibly TRBD1 or TRBD2 for D (6 bases each). Germline assignment: CDR1 SGHTA and CDR2 FQGNSA. The CDR3 contains 16 residues. V lost 6 bases to trimming and J lost 1 base, with 17 bases between them. Written as DNA, the CDR3 is TGTGCCAGCAGATCTTTCGGGGGCGCCGGCACAGATACGCAGTATTTT. It specifies CASRSFGGAGTDTQYF.

This clonotype showed up just a few times. The chain links TRBV5-6 to TRBJ2-3, with D unclear. This CDR3 has 15 residues. V was trimmed by 0 bases and J by 2 bases, leaving 10 bases between them. Germline CDR1 reads SGHDT; CDR2 reads YYEEEE. The CDR3 region has the DNA TGTGCCAGCAGCTTGGATCGAGTCTTCACAGATACGCAGTATTTT. This gives the protein CASSLDRVFTDTQYF.

This clonotype was picked up many times. This CDR3 reads CAISEASYEQYF. DNA of the CDR3: TGTGCCATCAGCGAGGCCTCCTACGAGCAGTACTTC. The chain employs TRBV10-3 and TRBJ2-7, with D unclear. There are 12 residues in the CDR3. In germline, CDR1 is ENHRY, CDR2 SYGVKD. The V and J ends lost 6 bases and 0 bases respectively, with 6 bases between them.

The V call is TRBV4-2, the J call TRBJ2-7, with D possibly being TRBD1 (5 bases). V was shortened by 1 base and J by 5 bases, with 15 bases between the two germline ends. CDR1 and CDR2 from the germline V gene are LGHNA and YNFKEQ. The CDR3 consists of 15 residues. The CDR3 DNA reads as TGTGCCAGCAGCCAAGCCGGCAGGGATGGGAACGAGCAGTACTTC. Protein sequence: CASSQAGRDGNEQYF.

The J gene is TRBJ1-3, the V gene TRBV28, with 7 nucleotides matching TRBD1. CDR3 length: 14 amino acids. Germline CDR1 MDHEN, CDR2 SYDVKM. V was clipped by 6 bases and J by 4 bases; unmatched bases: 6. CDR3 bases: TGTGCCAGCAGCTACAGGGGAGCAGGAAACACCATATATTTT. As protein: CASSYRGAGNTIYF.

This clonotype has a handful of counts. The V gene is TRBV27, the J gene TRBJ2-3, with D possibly being TRBD1 or TRBD2 (5 bases each). This CDR3 comprises 14 residues. Germline V gene data show CDR1 as MNHEY and CDR2 as SMNVEV (reference sequence). Trimming stripped 3 bases from V and 0 bases from J, with 7 bases between. CDR3 nucleotide sequence: TGTGCCAGCAGTTTCGGGGCAAGCACAGATACGCAGTATTTT. This gives the protein CASSFGASTDTQYF.

The chain carries TRBV5-1 and TRBJ2-7; 9 positions match TRBD1. Trimming took 1 base from V and 3 from J; bases not matched to a gene: 5. This CDR3 is built from 15 residues. Germline CDR1 reads SGHRS; CDR2 reads YFSETQ. The CDR3 sequence is CASSLLGQGDYEQYF. CDR3 nucleotides: TGCGCCAGCAGCTTGTTGGGACAGGGCGACTACGAGCAGTACTTC. The full variable domain, completed using reference TRBV5-1 and TRBJ2-7, is KAGVTQTPRYLIKTRGQQVTLSCSPISGHRSVSWYQQTPGQGLQFLFEYFSETQRNKGNFPGRFSGRQFSNSRSEMNVSTLELGDSALYLCASSLLGQGDYEQYFGPGTRLTVT.